The table lists the clone carrying this T cell receptor beta chain with many counts. Its antigen is currently unknown. RNA transcripts yielded amplified TCR beta CDR3 regions. Researchers ran a first-round RT-PCR on the TCR CDR3 using the HTBI primer set. From the multiplex PCR reads, TCRdb called clonotypes with MiXCR, one entry per CDR3 protein. The repertoire holds some 550,000 distinct CDR3 sequences, with approximately 16% as singletons. The CDR3 sequence is 13 residues long. Germline loops: CDR1 SQVTM, CDR2 ANQGSEA. V was pared by 8 bases and J by 1 base, with 5 bases of the junction left unmatched. This record comes from a study of T cells in Graves' hyperthyroidism and ophthalmopathy. General study results and limits: The model forecast ophthalmopathy, anticipating it by a median approximately 6.1 months before onset. Most expanded thyroid clonotypes above 0.001 recurred in blood.

The genes are TRBV29-1 and TRBJ2-3; 8 bases are a match to TRBD2. The source of this sequence is a woman between 40 and 50 years old with Graves' ophthalmopathy. Specimen: blood. The CDR3, as DNA: TGCAGCTACTTTAGCGGGGGCACAGATACGCAGTATTTT. It codes for CSYFSGGTDTQYF.